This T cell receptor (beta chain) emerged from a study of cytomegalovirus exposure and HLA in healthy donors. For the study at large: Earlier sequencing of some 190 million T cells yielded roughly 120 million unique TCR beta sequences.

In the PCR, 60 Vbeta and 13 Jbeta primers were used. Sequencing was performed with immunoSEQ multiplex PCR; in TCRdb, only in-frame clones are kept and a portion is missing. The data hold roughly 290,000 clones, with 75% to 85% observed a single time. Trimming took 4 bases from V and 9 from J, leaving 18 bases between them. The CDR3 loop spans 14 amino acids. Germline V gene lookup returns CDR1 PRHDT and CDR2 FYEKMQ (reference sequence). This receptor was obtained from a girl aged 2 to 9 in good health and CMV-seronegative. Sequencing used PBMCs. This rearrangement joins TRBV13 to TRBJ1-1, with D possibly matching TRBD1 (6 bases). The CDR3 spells CASSSTRGARKAFF. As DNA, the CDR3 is TGTGCCAGCAGCTCAACCCGGGGGGCTAGGAAAGCTTTCTTT.